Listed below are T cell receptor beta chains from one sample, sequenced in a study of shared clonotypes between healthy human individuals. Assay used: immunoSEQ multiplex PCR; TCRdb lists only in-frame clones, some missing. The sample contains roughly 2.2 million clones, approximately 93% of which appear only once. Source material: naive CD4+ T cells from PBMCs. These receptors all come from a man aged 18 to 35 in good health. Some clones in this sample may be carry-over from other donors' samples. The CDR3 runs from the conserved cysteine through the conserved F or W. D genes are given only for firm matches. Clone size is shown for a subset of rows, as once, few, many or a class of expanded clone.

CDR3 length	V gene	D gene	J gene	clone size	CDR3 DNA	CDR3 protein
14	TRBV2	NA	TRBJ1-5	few	TGTGCCAGCAGTGCCGGACAGCCGCATCAGCCCCAGCATTTT	CASSAGQPHQPQHF
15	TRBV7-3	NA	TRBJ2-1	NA	TGTGCCAGCAGTACCTCGGGAAAATCCTACAATGAGCAGTTCTTC	CASSTSGKSYNEQFF
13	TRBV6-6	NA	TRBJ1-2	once	TGTGCCAGCAGAGTTGACAGTAACTATGGCTACACCTTC	CASRVDSNYGYTF
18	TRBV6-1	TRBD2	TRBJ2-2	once	TGTGCCAGCAGTGAATATTTAGGACTAGCGGGAGAGGCCGGGGAGCTGTTTTTT	CASSEYLGLAGEAGELFF
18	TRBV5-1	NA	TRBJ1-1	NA	TGCGCCAGCAGCTCCCGGTACAGAGATACACCTATGAACACTGAAGCTTTCTTT	CASSSRYRDTPMNTEAFF
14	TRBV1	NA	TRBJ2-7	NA	TGCACCAGCAGCCAAGAGGTGGATGCCTACGAGCAGTACTTC	CTSSQEVDAYEQYF
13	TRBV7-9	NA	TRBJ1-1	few	TGTGCCAGCAGCTTAAGAAGGGACGCTGAAGCTTTCTTT	CASSLRRDAEAFF
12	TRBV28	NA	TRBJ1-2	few	TGTGCCAGCACTTTGGGGGCTTATGGCTACACCTTC	CASTLGAYGYTF
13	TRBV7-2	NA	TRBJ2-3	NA	TGTGCCAGCGGGCTGCAGTCCTCAGATACGCAGTATTTT	CASGLQSSDTQYF
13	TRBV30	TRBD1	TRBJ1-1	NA	TGTGCCTGGACTAAGGGGGCCACCGACCGAGCTTTCTTT	CAWTKGATDRAFF
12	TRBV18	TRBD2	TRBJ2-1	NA	TGTGCCAGCTCACCGGGGGGGAATGAGCAGTTCTTC	CASSPGGNEQFF
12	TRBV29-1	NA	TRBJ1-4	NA	TGCAGCGTTGCGGGTGCTGATGAAAAACTGTTTTTT	CSVAGADEKLFF
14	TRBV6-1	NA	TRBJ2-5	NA	TGTGCCAGCAGTGAAAAGGGAACAAAGGAGACCCAGTACTTC	CASSEKGTKETQYF
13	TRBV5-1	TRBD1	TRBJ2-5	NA	TGCGCCAGCTGGACAGGGGATAGAGAGACCCAGTACTTC	CASWTGDRETQYF
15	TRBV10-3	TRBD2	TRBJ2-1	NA	TGTGCCATCAGTGAGTGGACTAGCGGGAGGAATGAGCAGTTCTTC	CAISEWTSGRNEQFF
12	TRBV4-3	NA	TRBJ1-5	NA	TGCGCCAGCAGCCAAGATAACCAGCCCCAGCATTTT	CASSQDNQPQHF
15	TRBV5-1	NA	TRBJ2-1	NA	TGCGCCAGCAGCGTAGCGGAACCCCAAAGGCATGAGCAGTTCTTC	CASSVAEPQRHEQFF
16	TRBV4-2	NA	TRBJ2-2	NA	TGTGCCAGCAGCCAGGATCCGGGGTCGAACACCGGGGAGCTGTTTTTT	CASSQDPGSNTGELFF
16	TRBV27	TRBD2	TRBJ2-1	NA	TGTGCCAGCAGGCGCCCTAGCGGGGGCTCGTACAATGAGCAGTTCTTC	CASRRPSGGSYNEQFF
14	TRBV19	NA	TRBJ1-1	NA	TGTGCCAGTAGGGAGTGGCAGGGGCACACTGAAGCTTTCTTT	CASREWQGHTEAFF
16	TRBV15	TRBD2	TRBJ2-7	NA	TGTGCCACCAGCAGAGATCGTAGCGGGAGCCCCTACGAGCAGTACTTC	CATSRDRSGSPYEQYF
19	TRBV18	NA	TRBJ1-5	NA	TGTGCCAGCTCACTAACCCCCGGTGGGGGGCTCTCCGGTAATCAGCCCCAGCATTTT	CASSLTPGGGLSGNQPQHF
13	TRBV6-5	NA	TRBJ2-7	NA	TGTGCCAGCAGTTACTCGTGGAGGCACGAGCAGTACTTC	CASSYSWRHEQYF
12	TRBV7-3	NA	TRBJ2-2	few	TGTGCCAGCGGCACTAGTCCCGGGGAGCTGTTTTTT	CASGTSPGELFF
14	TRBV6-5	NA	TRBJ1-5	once	TGTGCCAGCAGGGCCGGGAGTAGCAATCAGCCCCAGCATTTT	CASRAGSSNQPQHF
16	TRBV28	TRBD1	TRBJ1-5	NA	TGTGCCAGCAGCTTAATTGGGACAGTTCCGAATCAGCCCCAGCATTTT	CASSLIGTVPNQPQHF
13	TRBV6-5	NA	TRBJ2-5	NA	TGTGCCAGCAGTTACTCGACCAGGGAGACCCAGTACTTC	CASSYSTRETQYF
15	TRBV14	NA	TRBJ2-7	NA	TGTGCCAGCAGCCACACGCTCACTAACTCCTACGAGCAGTACTTC	CASSHTLTNSYEQYF
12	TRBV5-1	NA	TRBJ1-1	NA	TGCGCCAGCAGCTTGGAGGAAGGTGAAGCTTTCTTT	CASSLEEGEAFF
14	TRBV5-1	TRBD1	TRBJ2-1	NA	TGCGCCAGCCGACAGGGGGCGCGGTACAATGAGCAGTTCTTC	CASRQGARYNEQFF
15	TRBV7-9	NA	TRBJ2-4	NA	TGTGCCAGCAGCGGGACGGACATAGCCAAAAACATTCAGTACTTC	CASSGTDIAKNIQYF
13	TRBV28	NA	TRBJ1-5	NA	TGTGCCAGCAGCAAACCCTGGGAGCAGCCCCAGCATTTT	CASSKPWEQPQHF
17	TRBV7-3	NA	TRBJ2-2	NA	TGTGCCAGCAGCTTAATGGGGGGTGACTCGAACACCGGGGAGCTGTTTTTT	CASSLMGGDSNTGELFF
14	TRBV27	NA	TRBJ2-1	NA	TGTGCCAGCAGTTCACACCAAAACTACAATGAGCAGTTCTTC	CASSSHQNYNEQFF
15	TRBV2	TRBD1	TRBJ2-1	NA	TGTGCCAGCAATTCAAGGACAGGGAGATACAATGAGCAGTTCTTC	CASNSRTGRYNEQFF
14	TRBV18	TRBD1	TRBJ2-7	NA	TGTGCCAGCTCACCAGGACAGGTTCGGTACGAGCAGTACTTC	CASSPGQVRYEQYF
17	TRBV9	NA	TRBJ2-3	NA	TGTGCCAGCAGCTTTACACCCCAGGACGGAAACACAGATACGCAGTATTTT	CASSFTPQDGNTDTQYF
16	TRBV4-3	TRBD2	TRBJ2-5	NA	TGCGCCAGCAGCCAAGTAGCGGGAGGGTCCCAAGAGACCCAGTACTTC	CASSQVAGGSQETQYF
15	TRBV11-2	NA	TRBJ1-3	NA	TGTGCCAGCAGCTTAGGGGCCACCAACGGAAACACCATATATTTT	CASSLGATNGNTIYF
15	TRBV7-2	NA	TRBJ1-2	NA	TGTGCCAGCAACCACTATAAGGGGCGGAACTATGGCTACACCTTC	CASNHYKGRNYGYTF
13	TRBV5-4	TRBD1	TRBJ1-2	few	TGTGCCAGCAGCCCGGACAGGAACTATGGCTACACCTTC	CASSPDRNYGYTF
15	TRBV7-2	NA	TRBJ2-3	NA	TGTGCCAGCAGCTTAGGGTTAGACCGTCCAGATACGCAGTATTTT	CASSLGLDRPDTQYF
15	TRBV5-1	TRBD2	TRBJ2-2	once	TGCGCCAGCAGTTTAGCGGGAGGTCGGGCCGGGGAGCTGTTTTTT	CASSLAGGRAGELFF
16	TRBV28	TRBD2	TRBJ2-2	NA	TGTGCCAGCAGTTTATTAGCGGGGTGGAACACCGGGGAGCTGTTTTTT	CASSLLAGWNTGELFF
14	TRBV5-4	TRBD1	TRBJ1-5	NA	TGTGCCAGCAGCAAAGACAGGGGTCATCAGCCCCAGCATTTT	CASSKDRGHQPQHF
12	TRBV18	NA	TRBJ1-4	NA	TGTGCCAGCTCTAACCCCGGGAAGGGCCCGTTTTTT	CASSNPGKGPFF
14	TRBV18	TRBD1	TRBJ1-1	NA	TGTGCCAGCTCACCAGGGACAGGGAACACTGAAGCTTTCTTT	CASSPGTGNTEAFF
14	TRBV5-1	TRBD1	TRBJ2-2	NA	TGCGCCAGCAGCCCAGGGGGCCCGGGCGGGGAGCTGTTTTTT	CASSPGGPGGELFF